The 4 T cell receptor beta chains below all came from one sample that was sequenced in a study of T cells after yellow fever vaccination. TCRdb re-analysed the 5' RACE reads in MiXCR, keeping a single row per CDR3 protein. Among 300,000 to 400,000 distinct CDR3 sequences listed, 8.7% were seen once. The sequenced sample was PBMCs, obtained on the day of the first yellow fever vaccination. These receptors were taken from a man aged 18 to 30 who received the YFV17D yellow fever vaccine.

There are many counts of this clonotype. The chain recombines TRBV10-3 with TRBJ2-3; TRBD2 agrees at 12 bases. Trimming took 7 bases from V and 3 from J; bases not matched to a gene: 8. The CDR3 contains 16 residues. CDR1 ENHRY and CDR2 SYGVKD come from the germline V gene. The CDR3 sequence: CAITSGGAGRTDTQYF. In nucleotides, the CDR3 is TGTGCCATCACTAGCGGGGGGGCCGGTCGAACAGATACGCAGTATTTT.

This clonotype was counted ten times or more. This sequence joins TRBV4-2 and TRBJ2-3; TRBD2 matches 10 bases. The CDR3 sequence is 17 residues long. V was pared by 0 bases and J by 2 bases, with 5 bases of the junction left unmatched. Germline V CDR1 and CDR2: LGHNA, YNFKEQ. CDR3 residues: CASSQEVLAGNTDTQYF. The CDR3 coding sequence is TGTGCCAGCAGCCAAGAAGTACTAGCGGGGAACACAGATACGCAGTATTTT.

This clonotype showed up many times. The chain employs TRBV29-1 and TRBJ2-5, with TRBD2 matching over 14 bases. The J segment lost 4 bases and the V segment lost 6 bases, leaving 4 bases of the junction unmatched. Germline-derived CDR1 and CDR2 are SQVTM and ANQGSEA. CDR3 length equals 14 residues. The CDR3 sequence is CSVAGTSGGETQYF. The CDR3 region has the DNA TGCAGCGTAGCCGGGACTAGCGGGGGAGAGACCCAGTACTTC.

This clonotype was found a few times. The chain carries TRBV6-1 and TRBJ2-7; TRBD1 aligns across 9 bases. The CDR3 contains 14 residues. With V trimmed by 9 bases and J by 0 bases, 6 bases remained unmatched. CDR1 and CDR2 from the germline V gene are MNHNS and SASEGT. CDR3 region: CASNRDRVSYEQYF. CDR3 nucleotides: TGTGCCAGTAATCGGGACAGGGTCTCCTACGAGCAGTACTTC.